One T cell receptor (beta chain) is described in this entry. Clones were sequenced by immunoSEQ multiplex PCR, and TCRdb holds only the in-frame ones, with some missing. The table shows around 180,000 clones, with 74% occurring only once. This entry is derived from a study of blood T cell repertoires in COVID-19. The J segment lost 7 bases and the V segment lost 0 bases, leaving 11 bases of the junction unmatched. Germline loops: CDR1 SGDLS, CDR2 YYNGEE. The CDR3 has 19 amino acids. The chain joins TRBV9 to TRBJ1-6; 12 bases agree with TRBD1. The TCR comes from a woman of 80 years or more with acute or convalescent COVID-19. The sequencing input was peripheral blood. CDR3 in amino acids: CASSVGGTGGVGLNSPLHF. As DNA, the CDR3 is TGTGCCAGCAGCGTAGGAGGGACAGGGGGCGTCGGGTTGAATTCACCCCTCCACTTT.